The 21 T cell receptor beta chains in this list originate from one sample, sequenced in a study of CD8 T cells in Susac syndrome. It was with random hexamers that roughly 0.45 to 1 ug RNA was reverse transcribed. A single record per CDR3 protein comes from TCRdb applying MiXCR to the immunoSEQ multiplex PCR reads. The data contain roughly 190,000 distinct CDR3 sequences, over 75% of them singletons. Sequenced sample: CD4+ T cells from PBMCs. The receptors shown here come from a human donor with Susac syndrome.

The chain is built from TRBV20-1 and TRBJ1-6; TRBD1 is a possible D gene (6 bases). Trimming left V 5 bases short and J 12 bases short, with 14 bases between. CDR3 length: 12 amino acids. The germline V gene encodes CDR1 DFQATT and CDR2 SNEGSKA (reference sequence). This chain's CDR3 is CSASWQGKPLHF. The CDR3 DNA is TGCAGTGCTTCCTGGCAGGGGAAACCCCTCCACTTT.

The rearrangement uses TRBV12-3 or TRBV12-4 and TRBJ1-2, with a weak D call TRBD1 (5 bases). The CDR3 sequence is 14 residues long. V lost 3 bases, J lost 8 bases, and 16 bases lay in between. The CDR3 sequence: CASSFVQSTGGYTF. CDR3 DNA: TGTGCCAGCAGTTTCGTACAAAGTACAGGAGGCTACACCTTC.

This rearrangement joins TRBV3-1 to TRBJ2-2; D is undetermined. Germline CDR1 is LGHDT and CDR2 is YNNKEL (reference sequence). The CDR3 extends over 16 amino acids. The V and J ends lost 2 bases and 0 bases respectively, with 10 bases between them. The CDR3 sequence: CASSQIVSSNTGELFF. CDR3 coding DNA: TGTGCCAGCAGCCAAATAGTTTCCTCGAACACCGGGGAGCTGTTTTTT.

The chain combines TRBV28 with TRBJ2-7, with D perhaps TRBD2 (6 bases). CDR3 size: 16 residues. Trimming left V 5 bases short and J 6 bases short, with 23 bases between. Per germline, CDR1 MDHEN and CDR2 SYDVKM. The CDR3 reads CASSPPNEGRLGEQYF. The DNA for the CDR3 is TGTGCCAGCAGTCCCCCGAACGAAGGGAGGTTGGGCGAGCAGTACTTC.

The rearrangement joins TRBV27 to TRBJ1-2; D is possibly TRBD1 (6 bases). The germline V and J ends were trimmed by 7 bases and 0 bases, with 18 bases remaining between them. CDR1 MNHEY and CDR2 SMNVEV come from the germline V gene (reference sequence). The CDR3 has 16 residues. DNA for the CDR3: TGTGCCAGCAATAAGATTGGACAGATAACTAACTATGGCTACACCTTC. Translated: CASNKIGQITNYGYTF.

DNA of the CDR3: TGTGCCAGTAGTGGATCAAGCGATGAGCAGTTCTTC. It translates to CASSGSSDEQFF. The chain employs TRBV19 and TRBJ2-1; D not resolved. Germline V CDR1 and CDR2: LNHDA, SQIVND (reference sequence). This CDR3 comprises 12 residues. V dropped 5 bases and J dropped 8 bases, with 10 bases sitting between them.

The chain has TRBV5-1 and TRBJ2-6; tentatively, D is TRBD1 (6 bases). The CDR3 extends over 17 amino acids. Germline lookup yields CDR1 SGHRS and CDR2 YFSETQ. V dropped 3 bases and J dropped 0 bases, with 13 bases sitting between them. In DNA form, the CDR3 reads TGCGCCAGCAGCTCTAGGACAGCCAGCTCTGGGGCCAACGTCCTGACTTTC. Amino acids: CASSSRTASSGANVLTF.

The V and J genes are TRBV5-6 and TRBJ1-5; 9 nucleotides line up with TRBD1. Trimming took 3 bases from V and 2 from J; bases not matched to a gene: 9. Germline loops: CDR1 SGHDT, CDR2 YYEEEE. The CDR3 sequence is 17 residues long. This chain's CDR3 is CASSSWVDRGGNQPQHF. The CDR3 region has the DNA TGTGCCAGCAGCTCCTGGGTGGACAGGGGAGGCAATCAGCCCCAGCATTTT.

As DNA, the CDR3 is TGCAGTGCTAGAGATCTATCGGGAAGCTCCTACGAGCAGTACTTC. As protein: CSARDLSGSSYEQYF. The chain uses TRBV20-1 and TRBJ2-7; D perhaps matches TRBD2 (5 bases). The V end lost 0 bases, the J end lost 0 bases, and 12 bases lay between the germline ends. The CDR3 spans 15 residues. The germline CDR1 and CDR2 sequences are DFQATT and SNEGSKA (reference sequence).

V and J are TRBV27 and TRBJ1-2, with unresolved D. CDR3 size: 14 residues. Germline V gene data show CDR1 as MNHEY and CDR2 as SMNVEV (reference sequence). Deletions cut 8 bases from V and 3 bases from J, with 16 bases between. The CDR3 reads CASRPTQRHYGYTF. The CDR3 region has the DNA TGTGCCAGCCGACCAACCCAACGCCACTATGGCTACACCTTC.

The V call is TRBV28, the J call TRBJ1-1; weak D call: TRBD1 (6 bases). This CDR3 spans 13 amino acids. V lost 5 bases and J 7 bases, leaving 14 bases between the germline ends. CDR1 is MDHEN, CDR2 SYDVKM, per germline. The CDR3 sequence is CASSPDPTGEAFF. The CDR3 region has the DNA TGTGCCAGCAGTCCGGACCCGACAGGTGAAGCTTTCTTT.

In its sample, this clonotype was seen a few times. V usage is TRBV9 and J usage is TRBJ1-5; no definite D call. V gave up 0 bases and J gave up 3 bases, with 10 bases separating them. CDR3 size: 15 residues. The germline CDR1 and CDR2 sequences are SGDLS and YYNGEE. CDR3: CASSVENGINQPQHF. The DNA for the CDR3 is TGTGCCAGCAGCGTAGAGAACGGAATCAATCAGCCCCAGCATTTT.

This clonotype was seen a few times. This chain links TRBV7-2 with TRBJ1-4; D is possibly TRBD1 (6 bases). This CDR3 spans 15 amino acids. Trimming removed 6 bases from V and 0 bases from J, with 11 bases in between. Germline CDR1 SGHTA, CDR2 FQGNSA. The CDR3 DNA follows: TGTGCCAGCAGTTACCAGGGGACAACTAATGAAAAACTGTTTTTT. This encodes CASSYQGTTNEKLFF.

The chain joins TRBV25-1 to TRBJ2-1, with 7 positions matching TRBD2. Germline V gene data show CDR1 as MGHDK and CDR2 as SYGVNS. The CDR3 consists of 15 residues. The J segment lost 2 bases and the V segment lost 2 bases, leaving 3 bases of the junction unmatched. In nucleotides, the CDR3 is TGTGCCAGCAGTGAAGACGGGAGGACCTACAATGAGCAGTTCTTC. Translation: CASSEDGRTYNEQFF.

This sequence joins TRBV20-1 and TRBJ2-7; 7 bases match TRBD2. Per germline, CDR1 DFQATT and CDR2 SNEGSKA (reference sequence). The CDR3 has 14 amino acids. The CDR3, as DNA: TGCGCAGCCGAATGGGCTAGCGGTTCCTACGAGCAGTACTTC. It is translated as CAAEWASGSYEQYF.

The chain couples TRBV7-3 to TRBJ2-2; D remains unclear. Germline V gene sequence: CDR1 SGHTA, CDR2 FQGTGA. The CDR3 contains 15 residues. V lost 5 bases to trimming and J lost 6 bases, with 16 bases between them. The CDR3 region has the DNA TGTGCCAGCAGCCGTTCGTTTGTCCCCCCCGGGGAGCTGTTTTTT. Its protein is CASSRSFVPPGELFF.

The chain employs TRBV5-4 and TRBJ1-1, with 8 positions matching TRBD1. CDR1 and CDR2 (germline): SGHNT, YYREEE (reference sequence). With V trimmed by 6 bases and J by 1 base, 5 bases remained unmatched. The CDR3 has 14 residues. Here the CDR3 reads CASTNTGGNTEAFF. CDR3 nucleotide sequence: TGTGCCAGCACTAACACAGGGGGGAACACTGAAGCTTTCTTT.

The CDR3 protein is CSARDLGSTGELFF. In DNA, the CDR3 is TGCAGTGCTAGAGATCTCGGAAGCACCGGGGAGCTGTTTTTT. V is TRBV20-1 and J is TRBJ2-2; D unresolved. The V and J ends lost 0 bases and 4 bases respectively, with 9 bases between them. Germline CDR1 reads DFQATT; CDR2 reads SNEGSKA (reference sequence). The CDR3 is 14 residues long.

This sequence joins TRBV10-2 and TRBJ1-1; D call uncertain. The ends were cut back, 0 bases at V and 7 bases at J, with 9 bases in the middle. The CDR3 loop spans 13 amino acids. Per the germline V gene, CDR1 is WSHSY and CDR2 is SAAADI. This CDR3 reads CASSESVALEAFF. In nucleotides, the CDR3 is TGCGCCAGCAGTGAGTCGGTTGCCCTTGAAGCTTTCTTT.

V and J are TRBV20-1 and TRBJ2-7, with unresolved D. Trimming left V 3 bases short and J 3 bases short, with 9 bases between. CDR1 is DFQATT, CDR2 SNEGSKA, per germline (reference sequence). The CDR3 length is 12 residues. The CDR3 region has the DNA TGCAGTGCTAGGCCGTCGGGCTACGAGCAGTACTTC. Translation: CSARPSGYEQYF.

In nucleotides, the CDR3 is TGTGCCAGCAGATATCCCAGGGGACCGAACACTGAAGCTTTCTTT. This codes for CASRYPRGPNTEAFF. V gene TRBV7-9 combines with J gene TRBJ1-1; weak D call: TRBD1 (6 bases). The germline CDR1 and CDR2 sequences are SEHNR and FQNEAQ (reference sequence). This CDR3 has 15 amino acids. V was cut by 6 bases and J by 1 base, with 15 bases left in between.